The 4 T cell receptor beta chains below were found in one sample sequenced in a study of OX40 agonist ivuxolimab in advanced cancers. Profiling relied on immunoSEQ multiplex PCR, and the TCRdb table lists in-frame clones only, not all of them. Of 75,000 to 100,000 clones listed, approximately 90% are singletons. The sequencing here drew on CD4+ or CD8+ T cells sorted from blood, taken in a trial of the OX40 agonist ivuxolimab. The receptors were gathered from an adult with an advanced solid tumor such as melanoma, head and neck, liver or kidney cancer.

This clone was counted once. This chain connects TRBV10-3 to TRBJ1-5; D perhaps matches TRBD1 (5 bases). Trimming removed 10 bases from V and 1 base from J, with 11 bases in between. The CDR3 length is 13 residues. Germline V CDR1 and CDR2: ENHRY, SYGVKD. The CDR3, as DNA: TGTGCCACCGGGGGTATAAGCAATCAGCCCCAGCATTTT. As protein: CATGGISNQPQHF.

The chain is built from TRBV5-1 and TRBJ1-5; D gene ambiguous. V was shortened by 4 bases and J by 0 bases, with 11 bases between the two germline ends. Germline CDR1 SGHRS, CDR2 YFSETQ. The CDR3 totals 15 residues. The CDR3 bases are TGCGCCAGCAGCCCGGCCCCAAATAGCAATCAGCCCCAGCATTTT. Translation gives CASSPAPNSNQPQHF.

A single count supports this clone. The chain uses TRBV29-1 and TRBJ2-7; D remains unclear. CDR3 length equals 12 residues. Germline V gene data show CDR1 as SQVTM and CDR2 as ANQGSEA. The V and J ends lost 1 base and 4 bases respectively, with 8 bases between them. The DNA for the CDR3 is TGCAGCGTTGAAGTGTCGAGGTACGAGCAGTACTTC. Its protein is CSVEVSRYEQYF.

V is TRBV4-3 and J is TRBJ1-1; the D is unclear. Trimming stripped 4 bases from V and 0 bases from J, with 12 bases between. Germline loops: CDR1 LGHNA, CDR2 YSLEER. The CDR3 has 15 residues. The CDR3 DNA follows: TGCGCCAGCAGCCTAACGCCGACTATGAACACTGAAGCTTTCTTT. This sequence encodes CASSLTPTMNTEAFF.